The present TCR beta chain was sequenced within a study of T-cell memory formation after mild COVID-19. Study as a whole: Largely, the TCR clusters proved donor specific. Regarding the study as a whole: Chiefly within CM and EM were the contracting CD4+ clones; CD8+ ones were within EMRA.

Via MiXCR, TCRdb re-called the 5' RACE reads, giving one row per CDR3 protein. Among about 60,000 distinct CDR3 sequences listed, roughly an eighth were seen once. A few counts support this clonotype. What it binds is unknown. This CDR3 is built from 15 residues. Germline lookup yields CDR1 SGDLS and CDR2 YYNGEE. V gave up 3 bases and J gave up 2 bases, with 12 bases separating them. This rearrangement joins TRBV9 to TRBJ1-3; D unclear. Input material: PBMCs or a T cell subset sorted from them (not recorded which). The clonotype originates from a man aged 18 to 29 who had mild COVID-19 (a few samples of this study predate the infection). Cell type and time point are not known. CDR3 loop: CASSAISGTGNTIYF. As DNA, the CDR3 is TGTGCCAGCAGCGCCATTTCCGGGACTGGAAACACCATATATTTT.